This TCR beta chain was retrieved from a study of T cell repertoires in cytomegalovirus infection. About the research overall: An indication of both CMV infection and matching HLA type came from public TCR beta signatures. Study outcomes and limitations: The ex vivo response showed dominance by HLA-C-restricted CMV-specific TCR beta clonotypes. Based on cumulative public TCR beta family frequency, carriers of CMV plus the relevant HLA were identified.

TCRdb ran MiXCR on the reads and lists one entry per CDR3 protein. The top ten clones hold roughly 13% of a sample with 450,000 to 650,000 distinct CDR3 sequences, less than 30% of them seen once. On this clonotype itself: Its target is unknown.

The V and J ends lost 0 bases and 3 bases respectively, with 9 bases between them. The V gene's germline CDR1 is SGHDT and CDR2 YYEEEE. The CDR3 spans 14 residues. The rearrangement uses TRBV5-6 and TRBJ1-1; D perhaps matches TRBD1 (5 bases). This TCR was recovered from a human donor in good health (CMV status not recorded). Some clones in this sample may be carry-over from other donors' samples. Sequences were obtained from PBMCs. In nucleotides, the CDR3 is TGTGCCAGCAGCTTGGGGACAACGGACACTGAAGCTTTCTTT. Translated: CASSLGTTDTEAFF.